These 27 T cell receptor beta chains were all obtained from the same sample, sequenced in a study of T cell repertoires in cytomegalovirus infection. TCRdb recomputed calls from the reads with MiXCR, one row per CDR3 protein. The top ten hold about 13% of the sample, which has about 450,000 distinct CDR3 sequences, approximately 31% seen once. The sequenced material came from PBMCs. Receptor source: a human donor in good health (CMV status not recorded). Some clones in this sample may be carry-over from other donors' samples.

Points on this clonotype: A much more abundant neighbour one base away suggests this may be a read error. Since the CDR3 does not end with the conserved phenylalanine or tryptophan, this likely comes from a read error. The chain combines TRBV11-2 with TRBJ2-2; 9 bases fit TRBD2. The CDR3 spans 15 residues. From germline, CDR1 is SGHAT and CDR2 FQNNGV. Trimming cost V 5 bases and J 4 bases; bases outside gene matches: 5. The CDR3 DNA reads TGTGCCAGCAGCCCCCTAGCGGGGTCCACCGGGGAGCTGTTTTTG. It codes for CASSPLAGSTGELFL.

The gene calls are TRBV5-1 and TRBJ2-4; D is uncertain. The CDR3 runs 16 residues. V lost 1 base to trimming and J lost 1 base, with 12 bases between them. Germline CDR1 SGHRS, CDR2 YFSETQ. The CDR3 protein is CASSLSNMVAKNIQYF. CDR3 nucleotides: TGCGCCAGCAGCTTGAGTAATATGGTGGCCAAAAACATTCAGTACTTC.

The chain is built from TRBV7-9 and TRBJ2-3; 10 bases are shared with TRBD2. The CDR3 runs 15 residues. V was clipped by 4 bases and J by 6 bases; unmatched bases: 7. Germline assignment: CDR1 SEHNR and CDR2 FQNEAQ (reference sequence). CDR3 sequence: CASSSSGGAWDTQYF. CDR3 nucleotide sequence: TGTGCCAGCAGCTCCAGCGGGGGGGCCTGGGATACGCAGTATTTT.

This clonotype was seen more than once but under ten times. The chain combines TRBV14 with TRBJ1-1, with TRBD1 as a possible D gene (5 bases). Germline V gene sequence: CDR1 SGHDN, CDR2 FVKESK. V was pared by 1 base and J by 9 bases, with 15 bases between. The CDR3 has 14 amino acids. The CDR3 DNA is TGTGCCAGCAGCCAAGCGGCTTTGGGGGTAAAAGCTTTCTTT. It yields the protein CASSQAALGVKAFF.

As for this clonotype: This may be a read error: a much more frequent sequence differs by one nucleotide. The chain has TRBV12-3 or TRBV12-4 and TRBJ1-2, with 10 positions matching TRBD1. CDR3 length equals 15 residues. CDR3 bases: TGTGCCAGCAGTTCGCGACAGGGGGCGAGCTATTGCTACACCTTC. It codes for CASSSRQGASYCYTF.

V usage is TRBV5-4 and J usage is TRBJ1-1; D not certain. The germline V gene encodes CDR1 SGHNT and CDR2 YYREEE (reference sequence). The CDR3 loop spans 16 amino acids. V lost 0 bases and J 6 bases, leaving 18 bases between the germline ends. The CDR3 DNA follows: TGTGCCAGCAGCTTGGCGCCCTCAGGAGGAGGCGCTGAAGCTTTCTTT. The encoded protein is CASSLAPSGGGAEAFF. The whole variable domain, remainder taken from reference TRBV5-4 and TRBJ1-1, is ETGVTQSPTHLIKTRGQQVTLRCSSQSGHNTVSWYQQALGQGPQFIFQYYREEENGRGNFPPRFSGLQFPNYSSELNVNALELDDSALYLCASSLAPSGGGAEAFFGQGTRLTVV.

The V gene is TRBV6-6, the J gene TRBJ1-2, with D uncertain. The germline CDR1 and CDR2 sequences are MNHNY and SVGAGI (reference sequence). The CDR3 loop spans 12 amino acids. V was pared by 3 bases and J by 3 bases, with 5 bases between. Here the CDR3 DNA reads TGTGCCAGCAGTTATGGGGACTATGGCTACACCTTC. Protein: CASSYGDYGYTF.

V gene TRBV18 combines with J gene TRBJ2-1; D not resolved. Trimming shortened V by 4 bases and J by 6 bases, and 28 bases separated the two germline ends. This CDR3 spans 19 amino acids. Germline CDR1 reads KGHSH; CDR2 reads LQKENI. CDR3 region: CASSQTRGGVGTKTNEQFF. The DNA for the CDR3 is TGTGCCAGCTCACAAACTCGCGGCGGCGTCGGTACCAAAACCAATGAGCAGTTCTTC.

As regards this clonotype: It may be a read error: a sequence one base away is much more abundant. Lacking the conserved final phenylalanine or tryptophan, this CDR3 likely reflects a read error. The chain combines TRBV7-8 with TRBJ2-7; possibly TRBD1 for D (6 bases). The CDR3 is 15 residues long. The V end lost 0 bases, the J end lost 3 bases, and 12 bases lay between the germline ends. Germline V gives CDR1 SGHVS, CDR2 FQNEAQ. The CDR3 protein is CASSLALTGHYEQYL. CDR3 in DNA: TGTGCCAGCAGCTTAGCGCTGACAGGACACTACGAGCAGTACTTA.

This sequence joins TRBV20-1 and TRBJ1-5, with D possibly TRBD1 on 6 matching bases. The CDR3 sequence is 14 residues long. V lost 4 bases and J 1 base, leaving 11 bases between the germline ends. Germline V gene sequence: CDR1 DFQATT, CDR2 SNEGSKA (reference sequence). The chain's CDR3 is CSATGGASNQPQHF. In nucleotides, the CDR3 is TGCAGTGCTACCGGGGGGGCGAGCAATCAGCCCCAGCATTTT.

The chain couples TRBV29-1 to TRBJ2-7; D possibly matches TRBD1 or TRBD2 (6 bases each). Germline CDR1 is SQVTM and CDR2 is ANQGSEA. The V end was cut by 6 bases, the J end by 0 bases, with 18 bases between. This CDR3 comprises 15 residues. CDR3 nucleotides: TGCAGCGTCGGGCCCCGAGGGGGGAGCTCCTACGAGCAGTACTTC. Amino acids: CSVGPRGGSSYEQYF.

CDR3 nucleotides: TGTGCCAGCAGCCCGGGACTAGCGGGGGGGTCTTCCGAGCAGTACTTC. This codes for CASSPGLAGGSSEQYF. The chain is built from TRBV28 and TRBJ2-7; 16 bases align to TRBD2. CDR1 and CDR2 from the germline V gene are MDHEN and SYDVKM. This CDR3 has 16 amino acids. The ends lost 6 bases at V and 6 bases at J; junction bases unmatched: 8.

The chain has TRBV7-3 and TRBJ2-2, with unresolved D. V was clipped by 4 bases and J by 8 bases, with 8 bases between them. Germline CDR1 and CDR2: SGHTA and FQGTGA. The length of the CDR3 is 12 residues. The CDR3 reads CASSSYVGELFF. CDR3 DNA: TGTGCCAGCAGCTCGTACGTTGGGGAGCTGTTTTTT. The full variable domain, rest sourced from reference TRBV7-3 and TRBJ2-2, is GAGVSQTPSNKVTEKGKYVELRCDPISGHTALYWYRQSLGQGPEFLIYFQGTGAADDSGLPNDRFFAVRPEGSVSTLKIQRTERGDSAVYLCASSSYVGELFFGEGSRLTVL.

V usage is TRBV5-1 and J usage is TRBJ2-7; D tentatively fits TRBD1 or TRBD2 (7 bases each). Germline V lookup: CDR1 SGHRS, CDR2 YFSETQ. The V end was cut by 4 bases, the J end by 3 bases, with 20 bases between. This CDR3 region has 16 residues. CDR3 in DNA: TGCGCCAGCAGCCCTTTCTCTCAGGGGGGGGACTACGAGCAGTACTTC. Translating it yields CASSPFSQGGDYEQYF.

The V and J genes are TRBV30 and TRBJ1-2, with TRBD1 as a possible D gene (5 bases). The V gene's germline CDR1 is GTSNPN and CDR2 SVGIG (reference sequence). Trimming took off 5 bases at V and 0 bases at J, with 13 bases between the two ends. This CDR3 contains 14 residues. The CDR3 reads CAWEAGRSNYGYTF. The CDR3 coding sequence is TGTGCCTGGGAAGCGGGACGTTCTAACTATGGCTACACCTTC.

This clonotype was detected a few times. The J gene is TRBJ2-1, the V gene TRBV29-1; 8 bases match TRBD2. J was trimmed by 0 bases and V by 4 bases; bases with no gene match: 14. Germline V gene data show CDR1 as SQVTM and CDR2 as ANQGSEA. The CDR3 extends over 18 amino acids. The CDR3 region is CSVVLTSGSRTSYNEQFF. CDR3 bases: TGCAGCGTTGTACTAACCAGCGGGAGTAGGACCTCCTACAATGAGCAGTTCTTC.

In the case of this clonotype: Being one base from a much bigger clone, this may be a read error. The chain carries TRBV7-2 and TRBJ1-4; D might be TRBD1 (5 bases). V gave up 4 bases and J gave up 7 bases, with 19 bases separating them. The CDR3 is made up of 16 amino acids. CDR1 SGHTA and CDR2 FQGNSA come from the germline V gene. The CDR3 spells CASSSPSWGGGEKLFF. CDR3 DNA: TGTGCCAGCAGCTCACCTTCCTGGGGCGGCGGTGAAAAACTGTTTTTT.

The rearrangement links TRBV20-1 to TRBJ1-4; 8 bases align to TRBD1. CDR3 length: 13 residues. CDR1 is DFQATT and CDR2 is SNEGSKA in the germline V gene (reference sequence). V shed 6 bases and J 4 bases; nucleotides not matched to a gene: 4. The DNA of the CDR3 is TGCAGTGCCCAGGGGGCGGTTAATGAAAAACTGTTTTTT. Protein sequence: CSAQGAVNEKLFF.

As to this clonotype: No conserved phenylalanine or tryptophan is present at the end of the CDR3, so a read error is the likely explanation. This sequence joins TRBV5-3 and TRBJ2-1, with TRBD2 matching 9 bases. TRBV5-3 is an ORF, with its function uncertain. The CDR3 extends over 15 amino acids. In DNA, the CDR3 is TGTTCCAGCAGCTTGGCGGGGGGGCCCCACAATGAGCAGTTCTTA. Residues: CSSSLAGGPHNEQFL.

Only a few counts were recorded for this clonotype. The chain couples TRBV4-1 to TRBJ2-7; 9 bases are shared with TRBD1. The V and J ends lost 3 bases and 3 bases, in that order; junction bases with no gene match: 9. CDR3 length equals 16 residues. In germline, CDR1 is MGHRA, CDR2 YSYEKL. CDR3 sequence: CASSQIPGQGGYEQYF. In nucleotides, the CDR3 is TGCGCCAGCAGCCAGATTCCGGGACAGGGCGGCTACGAGCAGTACTTC.

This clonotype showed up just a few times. CDR3: CASSPDGAADTQYF. The CDR3 nucleotides are TGTGCCAGCAGCCCAGACGGGGCGGCAGATACGCAGTATTTT. This rearrangement joins TRBV7-9 to TRBJ2-3; D might be TRBD1 or TRBD2, each matching 5 bases. There are 14 residues in the CDR3. The germline gives CDR1 SEHNR, CDR2 FQNEAQ (reference sequence). Trimming pared 5 bases from V and 4 bases from J, leaving 13 bases between.

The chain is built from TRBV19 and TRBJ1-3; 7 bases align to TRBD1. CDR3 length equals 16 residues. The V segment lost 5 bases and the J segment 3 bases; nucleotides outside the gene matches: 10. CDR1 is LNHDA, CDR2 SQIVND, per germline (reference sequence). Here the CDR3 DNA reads TGTGCCAGTAGTCCCCCCTCGGACAGGATTGGAAACACCATATATTTT. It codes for CASSPPSDRIGNTIYF.

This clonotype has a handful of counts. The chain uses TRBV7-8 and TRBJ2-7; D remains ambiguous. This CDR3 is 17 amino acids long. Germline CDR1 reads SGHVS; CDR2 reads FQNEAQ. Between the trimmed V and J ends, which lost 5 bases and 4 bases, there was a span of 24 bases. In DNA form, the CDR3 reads TGTGCCAGCAGCCCAAATGGGGTGGCTCAGGCCAGATACGAGCAGTACTTC. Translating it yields CASSPNGVAQARYEQYF.

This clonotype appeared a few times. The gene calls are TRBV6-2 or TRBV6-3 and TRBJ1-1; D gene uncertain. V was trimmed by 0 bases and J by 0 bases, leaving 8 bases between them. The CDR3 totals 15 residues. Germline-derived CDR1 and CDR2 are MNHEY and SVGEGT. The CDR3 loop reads CASSYSRTVNTEAFF. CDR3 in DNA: TGTGCCAGCAGTTACTCGAGGACGGTGAACACTGAAGCTTTCTTT.

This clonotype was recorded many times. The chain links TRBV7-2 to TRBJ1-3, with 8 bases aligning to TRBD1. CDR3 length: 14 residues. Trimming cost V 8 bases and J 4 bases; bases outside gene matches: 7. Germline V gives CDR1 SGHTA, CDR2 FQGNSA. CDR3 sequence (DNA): TGTGCCAGCCACCAGGGGGCTAGAGGAAACACCATATATTTT. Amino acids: CASHQGARGNTIYF.

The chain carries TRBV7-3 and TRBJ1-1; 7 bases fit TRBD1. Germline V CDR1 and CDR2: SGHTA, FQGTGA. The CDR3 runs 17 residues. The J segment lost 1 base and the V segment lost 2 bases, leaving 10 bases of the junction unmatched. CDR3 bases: TGTGCCAGCAGCTTATGGGGACAGCGCCAACCGAACACTGAAGCTTTCTTT. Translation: CASSLWGQRQPNTEAFF.

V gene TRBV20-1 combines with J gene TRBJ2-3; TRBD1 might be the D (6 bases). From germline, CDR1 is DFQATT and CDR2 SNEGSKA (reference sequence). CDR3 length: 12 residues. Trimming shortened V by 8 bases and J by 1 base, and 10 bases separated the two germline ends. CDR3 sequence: CSTGKGTDTQYF. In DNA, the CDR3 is TGCAGTACAGGGAAAGGCACAGATACGCAGTATTTT.